The present T cell receptor (beta chain) was sequenced within a study of pediatric ulcerative colitis. Background on the study: Ulcerative colitis patients had pancolitis or left-sided colitis, with confirming histology.

A word on this clone: As yet, its antigen is unknown.

Assay: immunoSEQ multiplex PCR; the TCRdb copy retains only in-frame clones and omits some. The profile shows under 45,000 clones, approximately 87% of them singletons. Study-wide points: Two rectal CDR3 clonotypes occurred in all ulcerative colitis patients.

Sequenced input: blood. This clonotype originated in a girl between 10 and 17 years old with moderate ulcerative colitis.

The CDR3 sequence is CASSYPANGNGYTF. The CDR3 region has the DNA TGTGCCAGCAGTTACCCCGCCAACGGAAATGGCTACACCTTC. The chain combines TRBV6-6 with TRBJ1-2; D not resolved. Trimming shortened V by 2 bases and J by 6 bases, and 13 bases separated the two germline ends. The CDR3 loop spans 14 amino acids. Per germline, CDR1 MNHNY and CDR2 SVGAGI (reference sequence).